This section outlines one TCR beta chain sequence together with its context. This sample was taken from a study of T cell changes during pregnancy in multiple sclerosis. TCRdb's table, derived via immunoSEQ multiplex PCR, lists solely in-frame clones and lacks some. In the table there are over 30,000 clones, about 87% of which are singletons. The CDR3 runs 18 residues. V lost 5 bases and J lost 0, with 17 bases in between. From germline, CDR1 is SEHNR and CDR2 FQNEAQ (reference sequence). Material: CD8+ T cells from peripheral blood mononuclear cells, obtained in the third trimester of pregnancy. The genes are TRBV7-9 and TRBJ1-6; D gene unclear. The source is a female donor with multiple sclerosis, enrolled in a pregnancy study. CDR3 amino acids: CASSPPDGFSSYNSPLHF. The CDR3 coding sequence is TGTGCCAGCAGCCCCCCCGACGGGTTCAGCTCCTATAATTCACCCCTCCACTTT.